A selection of T cell receptor beta chains follows, all from one sample in a study of blood T cell repertoires in COVID-19. Some clones are missing from TCRdb's copy, which holds only in-frame ones; the method was immunoSEQ multiplex PCR. The sample lists over 150,000 clones; under 90% were seen once. Source material: peripheral blood. These receptors came from a human donor in a cohort sampled during active COVID-19. The CDR3 runs from the conserved cysteine through the conserved F or W. D genes are given only for firm matches. The size entry is marked missing in some rows and otherwise reads once, few, many or a size class.

V	size	D	J	DNA	CDR3
TRBV27	once	TRBD2	TRBJ2-1	TGTGCCAGCAGTTTCACTACTAGCGGGGGGGAGCAGTTCTTC	CASSFTTSGGEQFF
TRBV27	NA	NA	TRBJ1-2	TGTGCCAGCAGTTCGGGGGACTATGGCTACACCTTC	CASSSGDYGYTF
TRBV3-1/TRBV3-2	NA	TRBD2	TRBJ2-7	TGTGCCAGCAGCCAGGGACTAGCGGCGGACTACGAGCAGTACTTC	CASSQGLAADYEQYF
TRBV10-1	NA	NA	TRBJ2-5	TGCGCCAATCCACACCAGGAGACCCAGTACTTC	CANPHQETQYF
TRBV3-1/TRBV3-2	NA	TRBD1	TRBJ2-2	TGTGCCAGCAGCCAAGAGAGGGGGCCAGGCACCGGGGAGCTGTTTTTT	CASSQERGPGTGELFF
TRBV5-4	few	TRBD1	TRBJ2-1	TGTGCCAGCAGCTTACCGGGACAGATCTCCTACAATGAGCAGTTCTTC	CASSLPGQISYNEQFF
TRBV5-6	NA	NA	TRBJ1-3	TGTGCCAGCAGCTTGGGACTATCCGACGGAAACACCATATATTTT	CASSLGLSDGNTIYF
TRBV24-1	NA	NA	TRBJ2-1	TGTGCCACCAGTGACCGGGGACTTGGGGACAATGAGCAGTTCTTC	CATSDRGLGDNEQFF
TRBV4-2	NA	TRBD1	TRBJ2-7	TGTGCCAGCAGCCGGGGGACAGGGGACTACGAGCAGTACTTC	CASSRGTGDYEQYF
TRBV5-1	NA	TRBD2	TRBJ2-3	TGCGCCAGCAGCTTGCAGGGTAGCGGGGTCCCAGATACGCAGTATTTT	CASSLQGSGVPDTQYF
TRBV7-9	NA	TRBD1	TRBJ2-7	TGTGCCAGCACCATCCTTCGGTCGGACAGGGGGGGAGAGCAGTACTTC	CASTILRSDRGGEQYF
TRBV10-2	NA	NA	TRBJ2-3	TGCGCCAGCAGTGAGCTCGGCACAGATACGCAGTATTTT	CASSELGTDTQYF
TRBV2	once	TRBD2	TRBJ2-2	TGTGCCAGCAGTGTACTAGCGAGGAACACCGGGGAGCTGTTTTTT	CASSVLARNTGELFF
TRBV5-8	NA	NA	TRBJ1-3	TGTGCCAGCAGCCCGTACACATCGTCTGGAAACACCATATATTTT	CASSPYTSSGNTIYF
TRBV30	NA	NA	TRBJ1-5	TGTGCCTGGAGTGTACGGGGCAATCAGCCCCAGCATTTT	CAWSVRGNQPQHF
TRBV5-1	NA	TRBD1	TRBJ2-7	TGCGCCAGCAGCTTGCTCGGACAGGGGGACGAGCAGTACTTC	CASSLLGQGDEQYF
TRBV6-6	few	TRBD1	TRBJ1-2	TGTGCCAGCAGGACAGGGGTCGGCTACACCTTC	CASRTGVGYTF
TRBV4-1	once	NA	TRBJ1-5	TGCGCCAGCAGCCAAGCAGGGGATAGCAATCAGCCCCAGCATTTT	CASSQAGDSNQPQHF
TRBV24-1	NA	TRBD1	TRBJ1-1	TGTGCCACCAGTGATACGACAGGGAACGCTTTCTTT	CATSDTTGNAFF
TRBV7-3	NA	NA	TRBJ1-2	TGTGCCAGCAGCTTAAGGGCTGAGAACTATGGCTACACCTTC	CASSLRAENYGYTF
TRBV27	NA	NA	TRBJ2-7	TGTGCCAGCAGTCTCTGGGACTGGGCCTACGAGCAGTACTTC	CASSLWDWAYEQYF
TRBV2	NA	TRBD1	TRBJ1-5	TGTGCCAGCATGGGGACAGGGGAAAGGACCCAGCATTTT	CASMGTGERTQHF
TRBV7-8	NA	NA	TRBJ1-2	TGTGCCAGCAGTCTGACCGTCGGGGAGGGCTATGGCTACACCTTC	CASSLTVGEGYGYTF
TRBV5-1	NA	TRBD1	TRBJ1-4	TGCGCCAGCAGCTTGAATCCGGGGACAGCTAATGAAAAACTGTTTTTT	CASSLNPGTANEKLFF